This T cell receptor beta chain was retrieved from a study of OX40 agonist ivuxolimab in advanced cancers. This CDR3 contains 17 residues. The germline CDR1 and CDR2 sequences are SNHLY and FYNNEI. V shed 0 bases and J shed 2 bases, with 13 bases lying between them. TCRdb's copy holds only in-frame clones and misses some; the assay was immunoSEQ multiplex PCR. The table shows about 83,000 clones, with about 90% occurring only once. The specimen comprised CD4+ or CD8+ T cells sorted from blood, sampled in a trial of the OX40 agonist ivuxolimab. The clonotype was recovered from an adult with an advanced solid tumor such as melanoma, head and neck, liver or kidney cancer. This rearrangement joins TRBV2 to TRBJ2-2, with a weak D call TRBD1 (6 bases). This chain's CDR3 is CASSEAGAGENTGELFF. The CDR3 coding sequence is TGTGCCAGCAGTGAAGCTGGGGCAGGGGAAAACACCGGGGAGCTGTTTTTT.